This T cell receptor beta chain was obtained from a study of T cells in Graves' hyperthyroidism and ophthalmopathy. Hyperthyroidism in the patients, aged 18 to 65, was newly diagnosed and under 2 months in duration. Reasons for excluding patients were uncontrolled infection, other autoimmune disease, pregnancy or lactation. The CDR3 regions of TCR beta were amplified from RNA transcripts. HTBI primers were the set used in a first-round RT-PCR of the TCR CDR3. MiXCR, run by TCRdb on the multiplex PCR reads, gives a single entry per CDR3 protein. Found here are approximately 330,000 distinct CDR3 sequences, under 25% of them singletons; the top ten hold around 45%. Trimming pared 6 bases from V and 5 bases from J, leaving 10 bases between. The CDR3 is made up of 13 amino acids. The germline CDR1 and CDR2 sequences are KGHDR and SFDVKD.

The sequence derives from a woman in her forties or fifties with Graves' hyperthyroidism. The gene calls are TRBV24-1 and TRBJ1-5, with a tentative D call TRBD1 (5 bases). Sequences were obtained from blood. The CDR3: CATSRRADQPQHF. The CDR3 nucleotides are TGTGCCACCAGTCGCAGGGCCGATCAGCCCCAGCATTTT.